The entry that follows covers one TCR beta chain sequence. Its antigen remains unknown. Germline assignment: CDR1 SGHRS and CDR2 YFSETQ. This CDR3 spans 11 amino acids. V was trimmed by 0 bases and J by 7 bases, leaving 2 bases between them. This entry belongs to a study of T cell responses to AZD1222 COVID-19 vaccine. Assay used: immunoSEQ multiplex PCR; TCRdb lists only in-frame clones, some missing. The sample carries 110,000 to 150,000 clones, 80% to 95% recorded once. The study, taken as a whole, reports: CD4 TCRs associated with vaccination spanned spike, dominating at 160-218 and 743-854. The donor group comprised mostly white British people and more females; the analysis possibly underestimated clonal diversity.

The sequencing used peripheral blood, collected on day 0 of AZD1222 vaccination. The chain links TRBV5-1 to TRBJ2-1; D call uncertain. The sequence came from an adult in good health. This CDR3 is CASSLGNEQFF. In DNA, the CDR3 is TGCGCCAGCAGCTTGGGGAATGAGCAGTTCTTC. Based on the CDR3 plus reference TRBV5-1 and TRBJ2-1, the full variable domain is KAGVTQTPRYLIKTRGQQVTLSCSPISGHRSVSWYQQTPGQGLQFLFEYFSETQRNKGNFPGRFSGRQFSNSRSEMNVSTLELGDSALYLCASSLGNEQFFGPGTRLTVL.